The 28 T cell receptor beta chains in this list originate from one sample, sequenced in a study of cytomegalovirus exposure and HLA in healthy donors. The PCR ran on 60 Vbeta and 13 Jbeta primers. TCRdb's copy holds only in-frame clones and misses some; the assay was immunoSEQ multiplex PCR. The sample includes 70,000 to 100,000 clones. Sequenced input: PBMCs. These receptors were obtained from a man aged 18 to 30 in good health and CMV-seropositive.

The chain links TRBV7-9 to TRBJ2-5; weak D call: TRBD2 (5 bases). CDR1 and CDR2 (germline): SEHNR, FQNEAQ (reference sequence). The V end was cut by 4 bases, the J end by 2 bases, with 11 bases between. This CDR3 is 14 amino acids long. Here the CDR3 reads CASSSPGIQETQYF. The CDR3 DNA reads TGTGCCAGCAGCTCGCCCGGGATTCAAGAGACCCAGTACTTC.

In DNA, the CDR3 is TGCGCCAGCAGCCCGGGGACAGCCGGCGAGAATCAGCCCCAGCATTTT. It encodes CASSPGTAGENQPQHF. The chain carries TRBV4-1 and TRBJ1-5; 7 bases map to TRBD1. The CDR3 is 16 amino acids. Germline-derived CDR1 and CDR2 are MGHRA and YSYEKL. The trim removed 4 bases at V and 4 bases at J, leaving 10 bases unmatched.

The V gene is TRBV5-1, the J gene TRBJ2-3; 8 bases are a match to TRBD2. In germline, CDR1 is SGHRS, CDR2 YFSETQ. Germline trimming cut 2 bases from V and 3 bases from J; bases unmatched to any gene: 5. The CDR3 totals 15 residues. The CDR3 spells CASSFSGVGTDTQYF. CDR3 in DNA: TGCGCCAGCAGCTTTAGCGGGGTAGGGACAGATACGCAGTATTTT. Full variable domain (missing parts from reference TRBV5-1 and TRBJ2-3): KAGVTQTPRYLIKTRGQQVTLSCSPISGHRSVSWYQQTPGQGLQFLFEYFSETQRNKGNFPGRFSGRQFSNSRSEMNVSTLELGDSALYLCASSFSGVGTDTQYFGPGTRLTVL.

This rearrangement joins TRBV5-1 to TRBJ1-2, with TRBD1 matching over 9 bases. V gave up 0 bases and J gave up 4 bases; unmatched junction bases: 10. From germline, CDR1 is SGHRS and CDR2 YFSETQ. CDR3 length equals 17 residues. CDR3 amino acids: CASSLAPVTGGSYGYTF. CDR3 in DNA: TGCGCCAGCAGCTTGGCCCCCGTGACAGGGGGTAGCTATGGCTACACCTTC.

The chain uses TRBV11-2 and TRBJ2-3; TRBD2 might be the D (6 bases). V was pared by 5 bases and J by 1 base, with 10 bases between. Germline CDR1 and CDR2: SGHAT and FQNNGV. The CDR3 has 14 amino acids. CDR3 nucleotide sequence: TGTGCCAGCAGCCGAATAGCGGGCACAGATACGCAGTATTTT. The encoded protein is CASSRIAGTDTQYF. Full variable domain (rest looked up from reference TRBV11-2 and TRBJ2-3): EAGVAQSPRYKIIEKRQSVAFWCNPISGHATLYWYQQILGQGPKLLIQFQNNGVVDDSQLPKDRFSAERLKGVDSTLKIQPAKLEDSAVYLCASSRIAGTDTQYFGPGTRLTVL.

The chain couples TRBV19 to TRBJ2-2, with 15 bases that match TRBD2. J was trimmed by 3 bases and V by 6 bases; bases with no gene match: 5. CDR1 is LNHDA and CDR2 is SQIVND in the germline V gene (reference sequence). This CDR3 has 17 residues. The CDR3 region has the DNA TGTGCCAGTAGAAGAGGACTAGCGGGAGGGTACACCGGGGAGCTGTTTTTT. This encodes CASRRGLAGGYTGELFF.

J is TRBJ1-1 and V is TRBV28; maybe TRBD1 (5 bases). Germline lookup yields CDR1 MDHEN and CDR2 SYDVKM. The V end was cut by 3 bases, the J end by 0 bases, with 11 bases between. The CDR3 length is 15 residues. The CDR3: CASSLAVTVNTEAFF. The CDR3 DNA is TGTGCCAGCAGTTTGGCGGTGACAGTGAACACTGAAGCTTTCTTT.

V is TRBV10-3 and J is TRBJ2-2; 9 positions agree with TRBD1. The CDR3 covers 17 residues. J gave up 0 bases and V 6 bases, and 8 bases lay outside the gene matches. CDR1 and CDR2 (germline): ENHRY, SYGVKD. The CDR3 sequence: CAIRRQGERANTGELFF. DNA of the CDR3: TGTGCCATCAGAAGACAGGGGGAACGCGCGAACACCGGGGAGCTGTTTTTT.

V and J are TRBV6-6 and TRBJ1-2; 8 nucleotides match TRBD1. With 0 bases clipped from V and 8 bases from J, the junction kept 2 bases outside the gene matches. Per germline, CDR1 MNHNY and CDR2 SVGAGI (reference sequence). The CDR3 covers 13 residues. CDR3 protein: CASSYSRTGGYTF. The CDR3 nucleotides are TGTGCCAGCAGTTACTCAAGGACAGGGGGCTACACCTTC.

The chain carries TRBV30 and TRBJ1-2, with a weak D call TRBD1 (5 bases). From germline, CDR1 is GTSNPN and CDR2 SVGIG (reference sequence). CDR3 length equals 13 residues. Trimming left V 2 bases short and J 5 bases short, with 12 bases between. The CDR3 coding sequence is TGTGCCTGGAGTACCAGGGTCTGGTATGGCTACACCTTC. This gives the protein CAWSTRVWYGYTF.

This chain connects TRBV11-2 to TRBJ2-7; TRBD2 matches at 9 bases. This CDR3 is 19 amino acids long. Germline CDR1 is SGHAT and CDR2 is FQNNGV. The V gene end was trimmed by 4 bases and the J gene end by 2 bases; junction bases not matched to a gene: 18. DNA of the CDR3: TGTGCCAGCAGCTCGAACATCGGGAGTAGCGGGAGTAGGACCTACGAGCAGTACTTC. Protein sequence: CASSSNIGSSGSRTYEQYF.

J is TRBJ1-5 and V is TRBV9; 7 bases map to TRBD1. The CDR3 is 18 residues long. From germline, CDR1 is SGDLS and CDR2 YYNGEE. V lost 0 bases, J lost 3 bases, and 12 bases stayed unmatched. The CDR3 region has the DNA TGTGCCAGCAGCGTAGTCCCTCATTTTGGGACAGTCAATCAGCCCCAGCATTTT. Translating gives CASSVVPHFGTVNQPQHF.

In regard to this clone: A junction boundary mismatches the germline segment, possibly from a read error. The chain couples TRBV7-7 to TRBJ2-2; D possibly corresponds to TRBD1 (6 bases). The CDR3 loop spans 15 amino acids. Looked up from germline, CDR1 is SSHAT and CDR2 is FNYEAQ (reference sequence). CDR3 region: CASSLVQGPPGELFF. The CDR3, as DNA: TGTGCTAGCAGCTTAGTACAGGGACCCCCCGGGGAGCTGTTTTTT.

This rearrangement joins TRBV29-1 to TRBJ1-1, with 7 positions matching TRBD1. V lost 7 bases and J lost 0; bases outside the gene matches: 5. CDR3 length: 13 residues. CDR1 is SQVTM and CDR2 is ANQGSEA in the germline V gene. This CDR3 reads CSGGQHLNTEAFF. As DNA, the CDR3 is TGCAGCGGGGGACAGCATCTGAACACTGAAGCTTTCTTT.

This chain connects TRBV6-1 to TRBJ1-6; no firm D call. This CDR3 is 14 amino acids long. Looked up from germline, CDR1 is MNHNS and CDR2 is SASEGT. V lost 2 bases and J 8 bases, leaving 10 bases between the germline ends. The CDR3 bases are TGTGCCAGCAGTGAATCTATGTCGGATTCACCCCTCCACTTT. This gives the protein CASSESMSDSPLHF.

CDR3 protein: CASSLYTGELFF. The CDR3 coding sequence is TGTGCCAGCAGCTTGTACACCGGGGAGCTGTTTTTT. This rearrangement joins TRBV6-1 to TRBJ2-2; D gene unclear. The germline gives CDR1 MNHNS, CDR2 SASEGT. There are 12 residues in the CDR3. Trimming removed 6 bases from V and 3 bases from J, with 5 bases in between.

V is TRBV11-2 and J is TRBJ1-3, with D unresolved. Trimming removed 4 bases at V and 3 bases at J, with 10 bases between. Germline CDR1 SGHAT, CDR2 FQNNGV. The CDR3 is 14 residues long. The CDR3 DNA follows: TGTGCCAGCAGCTCGCGGGCCGGTGGAAACACCATATATTTT. Its protein is CASSSRAGGNTIYF.

CDR3 nucleotides: TGTGCCAGCAGTACCTCAGGGGCGGCTAATGAAAAACTGTTTTTT. This gives the protein CASSTSGAANEKLFF. The chain combines TRBV6-6 with TRBJ1-4, with D tentatively TRBD1 (6 bases). This CDR3 is built from 15 residues. Trimming took off 5 bases at V and 3 bases at J, with 13 bases between the two ends. The V gene's germline CDR1 is MNHNY and CDR2 SVGAGI (reference sequence).

The V gene is TRBV6-6, the J gene TRBJ2-7, with D tentatively TRBD2 (6 bases). The germline V gene encodes CDR1 MNHNY and CDR2 SVGAGI (reference sequence). The CDR3 sequence is 13 residues long. V was shortened by 0 bases and J by 6 bases, with 9 bases between the two germline ends. The CDR3 protein is CASSYSGGSEQYF. The DNA for the CDR3 is TGTGCCAGCAGTTACTCTGGAGGGTCCGAGCAGTACTTC.

The CDR3 reads CASRALAGGRFYEQFF. The CDR3 coding sequence is TGTGCCAGCAGAGCCCTAGCGGGAGGGCGGTTCTATGAGCAGTTCTTC. This chain joins TRBV28 and TRBJ2-1; 12 positions match TRBD2. This CDR3 contains 16 residues. Losses at the gene ends were 6 bases for V and 8 bases for J; bases not matched to a gene: 11. Germline V gene lookup returns CDR1 MDHEN and CDR2 SYDVKM.

V usage is TRBV9 and J usage is TRBJ2-7; 8 nucleotides match TRBD1. This CDR3 is 15 amino acids long. The V and J ends lost 5 bases and 2 bases, in that order; junction bases with no gene match: 9. CDR1 is SGDLS and CDR2 is YYNGEE in the germline V gene. CDR3 DNA sequence: TGTGCCAGCAGTCTCGCCGGGACAGGAGCCTACGAGCAGTACTTC. Translating it yields CASSLAGTGAYEQYF.

V gene TRBV28 combines with J gene TRBJ1-2, with D possibly matching TRBD1 (5 bases). V dropped 4 bases and J dropped 7 bases, with 19 bases sitting between them. This CDR3 contains 15 residues. Looked up from germline, CDR1 is MDHEN and CDR2 is SYDVKM. CDR3 nucleotides: TGTGCCAGCAGTTCCCTCCTCGGGGGGGGAATTGGCTACACCTTC. Translating it yields CASSSLLGGGIGYTF.

The J gene is TRBJ2-5, the V gene TRBV7-9; 9 bases are a match to TRBD1. Germline V gives CDR1 SEHNR, CDR2 FQNEAQ (reference sequence). This CDR3 contains 17 residues. V was pared by 0 bases and J by 5 bases, with 10 bases of the junction left unmatched. CDR3 amino acids: CASSLALATGGAETQYF. The CDR3 nucleotides are TGTGCCAGCAGCTTAGCGCTGGCAACAGGGGGCGCCGAGACCCAGTACTTC.

The chain couples TRBV29-1 to TRBJ2-3; D gene ambiguous. Germline V gene sequence: CDR1 SQVTM, CDR2 ANQGSEA. The length of the CDR3 is 12 residues. Trimming stripped 4 bases from V and 1 base from J, with 6 bases between. The CDR3 here is CSVALGTDTQYF. CDR3 coding DNA: TGCAGCGTTGCTTTAGGCACAGATACGCAGTATTTT.

The chain couples TRBV18 to TRBJ1-3; D might be TRBD1 (6 bases). Germline lookup yields CDR1 KGHSH and CDR2 LQKENI. The CDR3 contains 15 residues. V lost 3 bases, J lost 3 bases, and 12 bases lay in between. CDR3 sequence reads: CASSPLEGGGNTIYF. CDR3 DNA sequence: TGTGCCAGCTCACCCTTGGAAGGGGGTGGAAACACCATATATTTT.

This rearrangement joins TRBV28 to TRBJ2-1; 7 bases map to TRBD1. Per the germline V gene, CDR1 is MDHEN and CDR2 is SYDVKM. The CDR3 loop spans 14 amino acids. V gave up 6 bases and J gave up 8 bases; unmatched junction bases: 10. The CDR3 sequence is CASRLTGSWDEQFF. DNA for the CDR3: TGTGCCAGCAGACTGACAGGGTCCTGGGATGAGCAGTTCTTC.

This sequence joins TRBV25-1 and TRBJ1-1; D unresolved. V shed 6 bases and J shed 0 bases, with 8 bases lying between them. This CDR3 spans 13 amino acids. The germline gives CDR1 MGHDK, CDR2 SYGVNS. CDR3 region: CASRTQMNTEAFF. CDR3 nucleotides: TGTGCCAGCAGGACACAGATGAACACTGAAGCTTTCTTT.

The J gene is TRBJ2-7, the V gene TRBV4-2; TRBD2 agrees at 8 bases. Germline lookup yields CDR1 LGHNA and CDR2 YNFKEQ. Trimming at V came to 1 base and at J to 5 bases, leaving 7 bases not matched to a gene. This CDR3 has 15 amino acids. CDR3 DNA sequence: TGTGCCAGCAGCCAAGTCGGCAGCGGGAGAGACGAGCAGTACTTC. This sequence encodes CASSQVGSGRDEQYF.